This T cell receptor beta chain was obtained from a study of OX40 agonist ivuxolimab in advanced cancers. Broadly, across the study: Ivuxolimab, which targeted the costimulatory receptor OX40 (CD134), was an agonistic, fully human IgG2 monoclonal antibody. The paper describes the monotherapy dose-escalation part (N ≈ 51 patients) of the phase I trial of ivuxolimab. Among the 52 dose-escalation patients, roughly 20 had hepatocellular carcinoma, roughly 15 melanoma, 9 renal cell carcinoma and 9 head and neck cancer. A male proportion of roughly 80% and a mean age of approximately 55 years, ranging from about 23 to 79, were recorded for the dose-escalation cohort. Intravenous ivuxolimab was administered to patients every 2 weeks at six dose levels: 0.01, 0.1, 0.3, 1.5, 3 and 10 mg/kg. The point of sequencing TCRbeta in the periphery was to test whether ivuxolimab changed TCR sequence diversity and drove clonal T-cell expansion. Partial responses occurred in three dose-escalation patients: two with cutaneous melanoma and one with hepatocellular carcinoma. Prior anti-PD-1, anti-PD-L1 or anti-CTLA-4 therapy was permitted, and 40% of dose-escalation patients had received checkpoint inhibitors. What the research found in general, with its limitations: Low levels of normalized T-cell clonal expansion were also seen in some nonresponding patients. In the 0.1-3.0 mg/kg groups, partial responders were among the patients with the lowest normalized peripheral clonal expansion, particularly in CD8+ T cells. Which antigens the clonally expanded peripheral T cells were specific for was not determined. At doses from 0.1 to 3.0 mg/kg, clonal expansion was seen in both CD4+ and CD8+ blood T cells between baseline and week 6. After ivuxolimab, CD8+ T cells had more expanded clones than CD4+ T cells on average.

In regard to this clone: Its antigen remains unidentified. The record has no base qualities; no much larger clone is one base away.

Genomic DNA was extracted from sorted cells for sequencing of the TCRbeta CDR3 region. TCRbeta CDR3 regions were sequenced using the immunoSEQ Assay. Sourced from immuneACCESS, this table was stored by TCRdb with only in-frame sequences that have V and J called. A share of the clones is absent; for the studies checked, an unresolved V gene accounts for under half, and the remainder has no known explanation. Present in this sample are tens of thousands of clones, 85% to 90% of which were seen just once. Of the sample, 1.1% falls within the top ten clones. Patients with a history of autoimmune disease or receiving systemic immunosuppression were excluded from the trial. Peripheral blood for TCR sequencing was collected from all dose cohorts at baseline, on cycle 4 day 1, and on cycle 7 day 1. Samples came from an open-label, multicenter, first-in-human phase I dose-escalation trial of ivuxolimab. Adults with locally advanced or metastatic melanoma, renal cell carcinoma, hepatocellular carcinoma or head and neck squamous cell carcinoma were enrolled in the trial. Before TCR sequencing, CD4+ T cells and CD8+ T cells were sorted from peripheral blood as separate populations.

V ends up 10 bases short and J 5 bases short, with an unmatched junction base count of 13. From the cysteine up to the phenylalanine, the CDR3 has a length of 14 residues. Kept here is only the CDR3 DNA, which spans 42 bases and is read in frame from base 1. The germline V gene encodes CDR1 MNHEY and CDR2 SVGAGI. The chain was built from TRBV6-5 and TRBJ2-7, with TRBD1 matching 8 junction bases. Sequencing used CD4+ or CD8+ T cells sorted from blood, obtained in a trial of the OX40 agonist ivuxolimab. The clonotype was recovered from an adult with an advanced solid tumor such as melanoma, head and neck, liver or kidney cancer. The DNA sequence reads TGTGCCATTCAAGCCGACAGGGGCCCCCACGAGCAGTACTTC. Translated, this gives CAIQADRGPHEQYF.